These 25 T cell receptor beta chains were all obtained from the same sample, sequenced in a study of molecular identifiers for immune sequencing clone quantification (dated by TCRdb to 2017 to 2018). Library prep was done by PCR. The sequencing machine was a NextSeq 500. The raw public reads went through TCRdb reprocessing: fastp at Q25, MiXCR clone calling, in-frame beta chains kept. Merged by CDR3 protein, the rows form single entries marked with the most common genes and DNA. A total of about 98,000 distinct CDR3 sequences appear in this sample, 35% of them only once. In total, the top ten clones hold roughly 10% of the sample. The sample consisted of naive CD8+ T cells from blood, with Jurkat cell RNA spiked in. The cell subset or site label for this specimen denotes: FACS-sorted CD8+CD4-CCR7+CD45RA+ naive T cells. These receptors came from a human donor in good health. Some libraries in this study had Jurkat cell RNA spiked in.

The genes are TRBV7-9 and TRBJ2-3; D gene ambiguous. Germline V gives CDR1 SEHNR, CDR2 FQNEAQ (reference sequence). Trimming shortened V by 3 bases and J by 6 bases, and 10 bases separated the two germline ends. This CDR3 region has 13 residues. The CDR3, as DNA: TGTGCCAGCAGCTTCTCGGTAGCCGATACGCAGTATTTT. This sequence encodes CASSFSVADTQYF.

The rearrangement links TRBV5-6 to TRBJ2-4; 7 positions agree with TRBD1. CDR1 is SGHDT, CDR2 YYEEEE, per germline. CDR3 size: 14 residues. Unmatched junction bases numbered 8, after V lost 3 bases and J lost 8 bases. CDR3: CASSSTGDRDIQYF. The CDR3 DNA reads TGTGCCAGCAGCTCCACAGGGGATCGCGACATTCAGTACTTC.

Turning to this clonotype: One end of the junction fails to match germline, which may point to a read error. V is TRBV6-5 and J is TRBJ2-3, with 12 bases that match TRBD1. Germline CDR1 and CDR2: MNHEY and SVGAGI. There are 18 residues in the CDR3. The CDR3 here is CASSYSIMGQGAWDMQYF. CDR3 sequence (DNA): TGTGCCAGCAGTTACTCGATAATGGGACAGGGGGCTTGGGATATGCAGTATTTT.

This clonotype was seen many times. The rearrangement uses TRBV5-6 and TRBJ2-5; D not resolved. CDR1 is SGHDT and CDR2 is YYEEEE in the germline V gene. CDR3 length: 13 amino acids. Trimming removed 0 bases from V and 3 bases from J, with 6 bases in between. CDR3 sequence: CASSLAQEETQYF. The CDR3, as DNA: TGTGCCAGCAGCTTGGCTCAGGAAGAGACCCAGTACTTC.

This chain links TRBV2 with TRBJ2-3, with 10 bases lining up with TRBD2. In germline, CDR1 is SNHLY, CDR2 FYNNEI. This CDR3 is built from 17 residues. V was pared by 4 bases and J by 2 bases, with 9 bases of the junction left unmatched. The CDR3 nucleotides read TGTGCCAGCAGTGTGCCCCACCTAGCGGGAGTCACAGATACGCAGTATTTT. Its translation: CASSVPHLAGVTDTQYF.

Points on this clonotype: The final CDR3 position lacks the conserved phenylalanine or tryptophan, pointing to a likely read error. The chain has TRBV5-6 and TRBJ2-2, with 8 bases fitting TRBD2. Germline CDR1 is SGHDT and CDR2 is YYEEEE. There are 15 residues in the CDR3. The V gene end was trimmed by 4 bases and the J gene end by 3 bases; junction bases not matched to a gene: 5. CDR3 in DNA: TGTGCCAGCAGCGCAGCGGGGGCGGACACCGGGGAGCTGTTTTCT. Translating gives CASSAAGADTGELFS.

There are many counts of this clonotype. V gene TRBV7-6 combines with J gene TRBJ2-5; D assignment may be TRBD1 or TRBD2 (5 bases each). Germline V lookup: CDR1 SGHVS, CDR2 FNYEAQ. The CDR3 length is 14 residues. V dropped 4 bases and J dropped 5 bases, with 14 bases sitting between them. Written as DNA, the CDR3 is TGTGCCAGCAGCTCCGAGGGGAATTTGGAGACCCAGTACTTC. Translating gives CASSSEGNLETQYF.

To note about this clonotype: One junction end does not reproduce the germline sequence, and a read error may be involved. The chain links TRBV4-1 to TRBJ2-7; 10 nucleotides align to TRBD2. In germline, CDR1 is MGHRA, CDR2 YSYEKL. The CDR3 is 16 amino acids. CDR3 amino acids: CASSQQPGLANYEQNF. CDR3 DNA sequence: TGCGCCAGCAGCCAACAACCGGGACTAGCGAACTACGAGCAGAACTTC.

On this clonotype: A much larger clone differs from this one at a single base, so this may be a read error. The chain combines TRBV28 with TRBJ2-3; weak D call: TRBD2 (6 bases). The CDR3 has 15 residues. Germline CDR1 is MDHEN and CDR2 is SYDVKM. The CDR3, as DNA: TGTGCCAGCAGTGGTCCGGAGGGCCCCACAGATGCGCAGTATTTT. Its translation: CASSGPEGPTDAQYF.

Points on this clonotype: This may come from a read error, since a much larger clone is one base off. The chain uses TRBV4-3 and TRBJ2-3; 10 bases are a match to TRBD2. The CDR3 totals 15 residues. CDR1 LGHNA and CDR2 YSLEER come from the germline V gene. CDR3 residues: CAGSQDWTSGDTQYF. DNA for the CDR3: TGCGCCGGCAGCCAAGACTGGACTAGCGGAGATACGCAGTATTTT.

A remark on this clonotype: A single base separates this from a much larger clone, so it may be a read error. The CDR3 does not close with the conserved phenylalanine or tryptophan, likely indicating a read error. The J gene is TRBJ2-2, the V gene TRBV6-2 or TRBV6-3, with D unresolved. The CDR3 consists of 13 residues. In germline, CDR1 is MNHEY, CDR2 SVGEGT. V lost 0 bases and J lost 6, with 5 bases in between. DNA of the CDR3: TGTGCCAGCAGTTACTCCGTATCCGGGGAGCTGTTTTTA. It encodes CASSYSVSGELFL.

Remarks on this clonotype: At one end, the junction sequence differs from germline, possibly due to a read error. CDR3 amino acids: CASSLVRNTETFF. The CDR3 DNA follows: TGTGCCAGCAGCTTAGTGCGTAACACTGAAACTTTCTTT. The V and J genes are TRBV7-6 and TRBJ1-1; D gene unclear. Looked up from germline, CDR1 is SGHVS and CDR2 is FNYEAQ. The CDR3 length is 13 residues.

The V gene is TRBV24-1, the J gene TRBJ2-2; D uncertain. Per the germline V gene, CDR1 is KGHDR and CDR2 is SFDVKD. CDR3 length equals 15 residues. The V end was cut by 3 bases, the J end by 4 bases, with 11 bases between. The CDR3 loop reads CATSDNSGSTGELFF. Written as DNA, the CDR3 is TGTGCCACCAGTGATAACAGTGGAAGCACCGGGGAGCTGTTTTTT.

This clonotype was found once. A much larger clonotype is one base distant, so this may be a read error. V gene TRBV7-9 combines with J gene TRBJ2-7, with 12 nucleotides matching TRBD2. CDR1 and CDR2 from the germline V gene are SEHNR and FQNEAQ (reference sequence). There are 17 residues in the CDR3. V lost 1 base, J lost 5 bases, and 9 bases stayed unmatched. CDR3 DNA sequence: TGTGCCAGCAGCTTAGTACCTAGCGGGAGGGAGGTGAACGAGCAGTACTTC. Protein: CASSLVPSGREVNEQYF.

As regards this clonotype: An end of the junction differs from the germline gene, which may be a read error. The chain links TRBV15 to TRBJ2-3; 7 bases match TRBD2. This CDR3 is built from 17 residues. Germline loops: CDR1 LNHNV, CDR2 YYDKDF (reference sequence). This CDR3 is CATSRDLGSWEGDTQCF. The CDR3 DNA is TGTGCCACCAGCAGGGATCTTGGCTCCTGGGAGGGAGATACGCAGTGTTTT.

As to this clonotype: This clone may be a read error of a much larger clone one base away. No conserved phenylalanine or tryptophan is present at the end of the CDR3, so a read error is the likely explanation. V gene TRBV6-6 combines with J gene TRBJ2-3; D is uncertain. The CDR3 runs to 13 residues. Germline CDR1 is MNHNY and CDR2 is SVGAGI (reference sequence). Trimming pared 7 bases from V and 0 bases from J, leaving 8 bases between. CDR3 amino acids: CASKHGSTDTQYL. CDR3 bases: TGTGCCAGCAAACACGGCAGCACAGATACGCAGTATCTT.

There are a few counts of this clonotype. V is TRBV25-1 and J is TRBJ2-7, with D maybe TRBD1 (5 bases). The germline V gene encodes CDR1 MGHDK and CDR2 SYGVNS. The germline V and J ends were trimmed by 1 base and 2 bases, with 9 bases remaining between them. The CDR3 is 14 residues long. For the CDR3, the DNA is TGTGCCAGCAGTGAATCACAGGCCCCCTACGAGCAGTACTTC. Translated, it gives CASSESQAPYEQYF.

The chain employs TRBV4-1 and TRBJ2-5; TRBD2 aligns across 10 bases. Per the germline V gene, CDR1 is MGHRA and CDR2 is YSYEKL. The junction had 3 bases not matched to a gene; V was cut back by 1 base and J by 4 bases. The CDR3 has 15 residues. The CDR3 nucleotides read TGCGCCAGCAGCCAAGTACTAGCGGGACGAGAGACCCAGTACTTC. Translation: CASSQVLAGRETQYF.

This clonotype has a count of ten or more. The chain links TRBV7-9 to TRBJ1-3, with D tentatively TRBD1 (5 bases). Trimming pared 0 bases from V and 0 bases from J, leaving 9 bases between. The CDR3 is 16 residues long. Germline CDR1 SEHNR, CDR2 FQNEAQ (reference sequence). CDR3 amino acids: CASSLAATASGNTIYF. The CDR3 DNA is TGTGCCAGCAGCTTAGCCGCGACAGCCTCTGGAAACACCATATATTTT.

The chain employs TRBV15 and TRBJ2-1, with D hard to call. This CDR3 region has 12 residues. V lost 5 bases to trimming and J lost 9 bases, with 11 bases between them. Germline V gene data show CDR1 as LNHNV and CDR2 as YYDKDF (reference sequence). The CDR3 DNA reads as TGTGCCACCAGCGCCATCCACCCTGAGCAGTTCTTC. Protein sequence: CATSAIHPEQFF.

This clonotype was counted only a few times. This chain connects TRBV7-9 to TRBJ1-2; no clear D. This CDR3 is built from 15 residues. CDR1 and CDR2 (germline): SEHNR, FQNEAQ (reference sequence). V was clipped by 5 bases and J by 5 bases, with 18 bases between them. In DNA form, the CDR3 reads TGTGCCAGCAGCCTGATTGACCCTAACCCTTATGGCTACACCTTC. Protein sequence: CASSLIDPNPYGYTF. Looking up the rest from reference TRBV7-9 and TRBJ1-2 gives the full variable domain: DTGVSQNPRHKITKRGQNVTFRCDPISEHNRLYWYRQTLGQGPEFLTYFQNEAQLEKSRLLSDRFSAERPKGSFSTLEIQRTEQGDSAMYLCASSLIDPNPYGYTFGSGTRLTVV.

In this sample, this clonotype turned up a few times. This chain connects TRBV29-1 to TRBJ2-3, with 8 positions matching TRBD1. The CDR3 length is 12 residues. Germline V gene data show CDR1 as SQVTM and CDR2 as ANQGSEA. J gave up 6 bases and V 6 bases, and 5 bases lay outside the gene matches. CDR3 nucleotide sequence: TGCAGCGTAAGGACAGGGCGGGATACGCAGTATTTT. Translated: CSVRTGRDTQYF.

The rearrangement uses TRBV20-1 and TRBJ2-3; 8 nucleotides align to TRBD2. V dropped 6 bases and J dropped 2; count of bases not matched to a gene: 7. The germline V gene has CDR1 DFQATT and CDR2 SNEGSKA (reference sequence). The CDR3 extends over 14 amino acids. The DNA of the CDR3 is TGCAGTGCCCAGACTAGCGACCACACAGATACGCAGTATTTT. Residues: CSAQTSDHTDTQYF.

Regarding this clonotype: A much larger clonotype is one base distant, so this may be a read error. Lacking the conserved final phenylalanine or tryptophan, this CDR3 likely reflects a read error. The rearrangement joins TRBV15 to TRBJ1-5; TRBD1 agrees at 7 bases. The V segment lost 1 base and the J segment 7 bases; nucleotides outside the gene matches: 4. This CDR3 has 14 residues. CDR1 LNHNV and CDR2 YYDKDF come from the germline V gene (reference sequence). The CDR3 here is CATSRGNRGQPQHI. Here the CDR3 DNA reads TGTGCCACCAGCAGAGGAAACAGGGGACAGCCCCAGCATATT.

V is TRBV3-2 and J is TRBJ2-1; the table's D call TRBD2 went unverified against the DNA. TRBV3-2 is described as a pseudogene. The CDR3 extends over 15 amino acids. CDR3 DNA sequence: TGTGCCAGCAGCCAAGACCGCTATATTGCGGGAGGGCACTTCTTC. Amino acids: CASSQDRYIAGGHFF.